The rows below give T cell receptor beta chains drawn from one sample of a study of T cells in Graves' hyperthyroidism and ophthalmopathy. Using its own MiXCR run on the multiplex PCR reads, TCRdb lists one record per CDR3 protein. The table records 350,000 or so distinct CDR3 sequences, around 18% of them present only once. The material sequenced was blood. The origin of the receptors is a woman in her forties with Graves' ophthalmopathy. The CDR3 runs from the conserved cysteine through the conserved F or W. Where a row states a size, it is once, few, many or the class of an expanded clone; other rows omit it.

>many|TRBV9
CASSPRTGDGDEQYF
>many|TRBV5-1
CASSLTPGTNYEQYF
>many|TRBV2
CASTNRPGWFTEAFF
>many|TRBV7-3
CASSSIPGGEQYF
>many|TRBV6-5
CASSYPQGSGDTQYF
>many|TRBV12-3/TRBV12-4
CASRLLTGNTGELFF
>-|TRBV11-1
CASSPPLDKGQGLSETQYF
>many|TRBV11-2
CASSFLRDKAYEQYF
>many|TRBV28
CASSPGRLKAGEQYF
>many|TRBV20-1
CSAQTAGQETQYF
>many|TRBV4-3
CASSQLAGSYEQYF
>many|TRBV7-9
CASGGEGLYGYTF
>many|TRBV28
CASRLEVQPQHF
>many|TRBV30
CAWSPGWDNQPQHF
>-|TRBV28
CASSSTGAEAKNIQYF
>many|TRBV27
CASSTYSGSLDEQYF
>-|TRBV2
CASSEGGGLVFYEQYF
>many|TRBV15
CATSRGGTVSYEQYF
>many|TRBV4-1
CASSLRNSNEKLFF